This is a list of T cell receptor beta chains from one sample in a study of T cells in Graves' hyperthyroidism and ophthalmopathy. One entry per CDR3 protein results from TCRdb running MiXCR on the multiplex PCR reads. The sample lists approximately 870,000 distinct CDR3 sequences, over 35% occurring once. The sample taken for sequencing was blood. These TCRs come from a man younger than 35 with Graves' hyperthyroidism. CDR3s include the opening cysteine and the closing phenylalanine or tryptophan. The order of the fields is CDR3 DNA, CDR3 protein, D gene, clone size, J gene, V gene. The D gene is left open where the match is weak. Clone sizes are given selectively: once, few, many, or a class where the clone is expanded.

TGTGCCAGCAGCTTAGCGGGGGGGGGACCCCAAGAGACCCAGTACTTC CASSLAGGGPQETQYF TRBD2 many TRBJ2-5 TRBV7-2
TGCAGCCAAGAAAGAGGGTCCGTTGGCTACACCTTC CSQERGSVGYTF . . TRBJ1-2 TRBV29-1
TGTGCCAGCAGGGGTCCGGAGACCCAGTACTTC CASRGPETQYF . many TRBJ2-5 TRBV2
TGCAGCGTTGTATCGGGGAATCGTGAAGCTTTCTTT CSVVSGNREAFF . . TRBJ1-1 TRBV29-1
TGTGCCAGCAGTGAAAGCGAGACCCTGAACACTGAAGCTTTCTTT CASSESETLNTEAFF . many TRBJ1-1 TRBV2
TGTGCCAGCTCGACTAGCGGGGAGCCAGGGGAGCTGTTTTTT CASSTSGEPGELFF TRBD2 . TRBJ2-2 TRBV2
TGTGCCAGCTTGGGGGAGCTGTTTTTT CASLGELFF . once TRBJ2-2 TRBV2
TGTGCCAGCACCGAAGGAGGGGAGCAGTACTTC CASTEGGEQYF . . TRBJ2-7 TRBV12-3/TRBV12-4
TGTGCCAGCAGCAAACAGGGACAGCCCACCTACGAGCAGTACTTC CASSKQGQPTYEQYF TRBD1 many TRBJ2-7 TRBV7-9
TGTGCCAGCAGCTCGGCTGGGGGGCGCTATGGCTACACCTTC CASSSAGGRYGYTF . many TRBJ1-2 TRBV7-9
TGTGCCGGCACCGTGGACAGGGGGGCATACACCATATATTTT CAGTVDRGAYTIYF TRBD1 . TRBJ1-3 TRBV2
TGTGCCAGCAGCCGCCGGGGGTTGGAGACCCAGTACTTC CASSRRGLETQYF . few TRBJ2-5 TRBV7-2
TGTGCCAGCAGTCTAGAGAACTTCCAAGAGACCCAGTACTTC CASSLENFQETQYF . few TRBJ2-5 TRBV12-3/TRBV12-4
TGTGCCAGCAGTGGACGAGGGGGTGGCAATCAGCCCCAGCATTTT CASSGRGGGNQPQHF . . TRBJ1-5 TRBV6-1
TGTGCCAGCAGGGCCCCGACAGTCAATCAGCCCCAGCATTTT CASRAPTVNQPQHF . . TRBJ1-5 TRBV2
TGTGCCAGCAGCTTAGTTTTCGGGGAAGGGAACACTGAAGCTTTCTTT CASSLVFGEGNTEAFF . . TRBJ1-1 TRBV7-8
TGCAGCGTTGACGGCGTTGGGGAGACCCAGTACTTC CSVDGVGETQYF . many TRBJ2-5 TRBV29-1
TGTGCCAGCAGTGCGACTGCTAACACCGGGGAGCTGTTTTTT CASSATANTGELFF . . TRBJ2-2 TRBV2
TGTGCCAGCAGCGCCTGGACAAAACCCTATGGCTACACCTTC CASSAWTKPYGYTF . few TRBJ1-2 TRBV5-5
TGCAGTGCTCATTGGGGGGAGCTGTTTTTT CSAHWGELFF . . TRBJ2-2 TRBV20-1
TGTGCCAGCAGCCAAGGGGAATCACCCCTCCACTTT CASSQGESPLHF . few TRBJ1-6 TRBV5-4
TGTGCCATCAGTGAAAGGGACGGTCAAGAGACCCAGCATTTT CAISERDGQETQHF . . TRBJ1-5 TRBV10-3
TGTGCCATCAGTGACTCTGGACAGTACACCGGGGAGCTGTTTTTT CAISDSGQYTGELFF . . TRBJ2-2 TRBV10-3
TGTGCCAGCAGCGTAGGGGGGACACACTCCGGGGAGCTGTTTTTT CASSVGGTHSGELFF . few TRBJ2-2 TRBV9
TGTGCCAGCAGCTTATCAACGGGGCAGCGGGCCTACGAGCAGTACTTC CASSLSTGQRAYEQYF . few TRBJ2-7 TRBV7-9
TGTGCCATCAACCACGGACAGACCTACGAGCAGTACTTC CAINHGQTYEQYF . . TRBJ2-7 TRBV10-3
TGTGCCAGCAGCTTAGATTCGGGGGCTCGATGGGAGACCCAGTACTTC CASSLDSGARWETQYF . . TRBJ2-5 TRBV7-8
TGTGCCAGCAGCGTAGAGGCCGGGGGCTATGGCTACACCTTC CASSVEAGGYGYTF . many TRBJ1-2 TRBV9
TGTGCCAGCAGCCATGGACCGGGACAGGGGTTTGACTATGGCTACACCTTC CASSHGPGQGFDYGYTF TRBD1 . TRBJ1-2 TRBV11-3
TGTGCTAGCAGTTCGCGGGACGGGGAGGGGACTGAAGCTTTCTTT CASSSRDGEGTEAFF . . TRBJ1-1 TRBV7-7
TGTGCCAGCAGCTTAGCCCCGGGCCCATCACCCCTCCACTTT CASSLAPGPSPLHF . many TRBJ1-6 TRBV11-1
TGCAGTGCTAGCCCCGGGGGGAGCACTGAAGCTTTCTTT CSASPGGSTEAFF . many TRBJ1-1 TRBV20-1
TGTGCCACCACCAATACCGGGACAGGGGCGGGCTACACCTTC CATTNTGTGAGYTF TRBD1 few TRBJ1-2 TRBV15
TGTGCCAGCAGCTTAGACGGTCAGACTAATGAAAAACTGTTTTTT CASSLDGQTNEKLFF . few TRBJ1-4 TRBV7-9
TGTGCCAGCAGTTTCGGCAGCGCCTCCTACGAGCAGTACTTC CASSFGSASYEQYF . few TRBJ2-7 TRBV7-8
TGTGCCAGCAGCCAAGTCGAAACTAACCACGAGCAGTACTTC CASSQVETNHEQYF . . TRBJ2-7 TRBV11-1
TGCAGTGCCAACCCCGGGTATAACTATGGCTACACCATATATTTT CSANPGYNYGYTIYF . . TRBJ1-3 TRBV20-1
TGCAGTGCTAGGCCCGGTGAAGCTTTCTTT CSARPGEAFF . many TRBJ1-1 TRBV20-1
TGTGCCATCAGAGACGGCCCTGAAGCTTTCTTT CAIRDGPEAFF . many TRBJ1-1 TRBV10-3
TGCAGTGCGAACCCGGGGGGTAGCGGGGCCGGCGAGCAGTACTTC CSANPGGSGAGEQYF TRBD2 . TRBJ2-7 TRBV20-1
TGTGCCAGCAGCTTAGCGTTGGCAGGGGGTGTGAACACTGAAGCTTTCTTT CASSLALAGGVNTEAFF TRBD1 few TRBJ1-1 TRBV7-2
TGTGCCAGTAACCTGGGGACAGGGGGCAACGTCCTGACTTTC CASNLGTGGNVLTF TRBD1 . TRBJ2-6 TRBV19
TGCGCCAGCAGCCAAGCCCCCGGGACAGGCGGCGGGCCCCTCCACTTT CASSQAPGTGGGPLHF TRBD1 few TRBJ1-6 TRBV4-1